This entry describes one T cell receptor beta chain. The antigen is not known. The sample comes from a study of CXCR3-negative and CXCR3-positive naive CD8 T cells. Study-wide context: About 140 million TRB reads were obtained in total, which works out to about 1.5 +/- 0.3 million per library.

The study made its TRB cDNA libraries by 5' RACE, adding UMI labels. From its re-call of the 5' RACE reads, TCRdb lists each CDR3 protein once, without DNA. Its table lists 150,000 or so distinct CDR3 sequences. Naive CD8+ T cells displayed a CD45RO-CCR7+CD27+CD95- phenotype. Study findings and constraints: A higher hydrophobicity marked the TRB CDR3s of CXCR3-positive naive cells versus CXCR3-negative naive cells. Both naive subsets had comparably high diversity; memory CD8+ cells much lower.

This CDR3 is built from 15 residues. CDR1 and CDR2 (germline): SGHRS, YFSETQ. The sequencing input was naive CXCR3- CD8+ T cells from blood. Subset given: CD45RO-CCR7+CD27+CD95- naive CD8+ T cells lacking CXCR3 (TNR3-). This TCR came from a human donor in good health. Some clones in this sample may be carry-over from other donors' samples. V is TRBV5-1 and J is TRBJ1-1; lacking DNA, the TRBD1 call made by TCRdb goes unchecked. CDR3 residues: CASSLGQGFITEAFF. The variable domain in full, completed from reference TRBV5-1 and TRBJ1-1, reads KAGVTQTPRYLIKTRGQQVTLSCSPISGHRSVSWYQQTPGQGLQFLFEYFSETQRNKGNFPGRFSGRQFSNSRSEMNVSTLELGDSALYLCASSLGQGFITEAFFGQGTRLTVV.